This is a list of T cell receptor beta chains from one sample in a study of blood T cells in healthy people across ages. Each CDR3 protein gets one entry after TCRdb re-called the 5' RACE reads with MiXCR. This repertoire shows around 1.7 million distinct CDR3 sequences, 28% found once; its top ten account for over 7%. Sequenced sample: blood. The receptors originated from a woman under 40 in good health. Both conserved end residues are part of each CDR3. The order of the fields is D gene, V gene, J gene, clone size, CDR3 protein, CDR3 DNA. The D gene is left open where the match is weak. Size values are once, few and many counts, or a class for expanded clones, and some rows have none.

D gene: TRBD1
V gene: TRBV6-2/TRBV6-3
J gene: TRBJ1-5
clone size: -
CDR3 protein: CASSRPTGANQPQHF
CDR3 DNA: TGTGCCAGCAGTCGACCGACAGGGGCCAATCAGCCCCAGCATTTT

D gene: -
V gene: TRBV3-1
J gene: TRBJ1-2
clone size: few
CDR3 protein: CASSQTESANYGYTF
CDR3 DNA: TGTGCCAGCAGCCAGACCGAATCAGCTAACTATGGCTACACCTTC

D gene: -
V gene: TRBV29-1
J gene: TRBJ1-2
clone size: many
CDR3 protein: CSVRGGDYGYTF
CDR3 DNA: TGCAGCGTCCGGGGGGGTGACTATGGCTACACCTTC

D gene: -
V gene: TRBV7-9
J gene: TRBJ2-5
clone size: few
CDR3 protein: CASSSPWGPETQYF
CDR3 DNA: TGTGCCAGCAGCTCCCCTTGGGGTCCGGAGACCCAGTACTTC

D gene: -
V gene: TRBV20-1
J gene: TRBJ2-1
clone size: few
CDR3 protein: CSARDTVFDEQFF
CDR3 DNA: TGCAGTGCCCGGGACACCGTTTTTGATGAGCAGTTCTTC

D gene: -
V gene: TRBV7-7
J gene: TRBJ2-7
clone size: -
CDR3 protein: CASSPQTASSYEQYF
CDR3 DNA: TGTGCCAGCAGCCCCCAGACCGCGAGCTCCTACGAGCAGTACTTC

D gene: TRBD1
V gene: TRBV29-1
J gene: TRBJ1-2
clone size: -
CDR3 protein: CSVELPGGNYGYTF
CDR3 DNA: TGCAGCGTTGAGTTGCCAGGGGGAAACTATGGCTACACCTTC

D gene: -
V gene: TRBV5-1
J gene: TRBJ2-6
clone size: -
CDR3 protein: CASSSSPLSGANVLTF
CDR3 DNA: TGCGCCAGCAGCAGCTCGCCCCTCTCTGGGGCCAACGTCCTGACTTTC

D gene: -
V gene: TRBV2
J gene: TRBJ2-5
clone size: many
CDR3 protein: CASLVDTLETQYF
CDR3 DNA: TGTGCCAGCCTCGTTGACACACTGGAGACCCAGTACTTC

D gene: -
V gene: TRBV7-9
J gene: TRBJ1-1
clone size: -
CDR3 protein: CAGSFGDMNTEAFF
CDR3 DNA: TGTGCCGGCAGCTTTGGGGATATGAACACTGAAGCTTTCTTT

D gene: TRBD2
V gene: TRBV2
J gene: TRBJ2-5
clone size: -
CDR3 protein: CASIALADETQYF
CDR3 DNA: TGTGCCAGCATCGCACTAGCGGACGAGACCCAGTACTTC

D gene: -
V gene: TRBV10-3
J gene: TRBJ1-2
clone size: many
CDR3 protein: CASGQTNYGYTF
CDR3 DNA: TGTGCCTCCGGACAGACGAACTATGGCTACACCTTC

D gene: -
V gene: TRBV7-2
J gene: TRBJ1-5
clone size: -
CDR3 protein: CASSFRDSSNQPQHF
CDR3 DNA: TGTGCCAGCAGCTTCAGGGATTCTAGCAATCAGCCCCAGCATTTT

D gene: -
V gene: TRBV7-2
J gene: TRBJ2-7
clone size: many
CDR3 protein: CASSVGTGEQYF
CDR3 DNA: TGTGCCAGCAGCGTGGGTACCGGGGAGCAGTACTTC

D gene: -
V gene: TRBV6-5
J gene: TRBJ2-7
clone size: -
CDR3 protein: CASSTPEQGHYEQYF
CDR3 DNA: TGTGCCAGCAGTACCCCCGAACAGGGTCACTACGAGCAGTACTTC

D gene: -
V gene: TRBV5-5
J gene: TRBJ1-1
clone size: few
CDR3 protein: CASSSYTGTKNTEAFF
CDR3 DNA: TGTGCCAGCAGCTCGTACACCGGGACAAAGAACACTGAAGCTTTCTTT

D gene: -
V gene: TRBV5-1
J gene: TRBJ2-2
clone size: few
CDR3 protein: CASSLSAWNTGELFF
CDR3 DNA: TGCGCCAGCAGCTTGTCAGCTTGGAACACCGGGGAGCTGTTTTTT

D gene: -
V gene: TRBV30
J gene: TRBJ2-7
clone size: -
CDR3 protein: CACTPPTDSRGEQYF
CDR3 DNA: TGTGCCTGCACTCCACCCACGGACTCGAGAGGCGAGCAGTACTTC

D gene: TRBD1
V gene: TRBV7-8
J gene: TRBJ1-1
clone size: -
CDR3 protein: CASSSRDSRAEAFF
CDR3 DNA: TGTGCCAGCAGCTCCCGGGACAGTAGGGCTGAAGCTTTCTTT

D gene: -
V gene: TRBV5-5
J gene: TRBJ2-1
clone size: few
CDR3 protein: CASSFRQLGNEQFF
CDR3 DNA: TGTGCCAGCAGCTTCAGACAGTTGGGCAATGAGCAGTTCTTC

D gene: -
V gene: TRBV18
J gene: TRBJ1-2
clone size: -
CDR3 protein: CASSPSQADYGYTF
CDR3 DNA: TGTGCCAGCTCACCATCGCAGGCGGACTATGGCTACACCTTC

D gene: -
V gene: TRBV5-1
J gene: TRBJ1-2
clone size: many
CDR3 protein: CASSLGDTGYYGYTF
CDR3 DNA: TGCGCCAGCAGCTTGGGAGATACAGGGTACTATGGCTACACCTTC

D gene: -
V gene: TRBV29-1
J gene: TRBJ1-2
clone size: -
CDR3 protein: CSNTGGWEYGCTF
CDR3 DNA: -

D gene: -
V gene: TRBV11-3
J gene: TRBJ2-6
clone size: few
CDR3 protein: CASSPGDGRAAGANVLTF
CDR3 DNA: TGTGCCAGCAGTCCCGGTGATGGTAGGGCGGCGGGGGCCAACGTCCTGACTTTC

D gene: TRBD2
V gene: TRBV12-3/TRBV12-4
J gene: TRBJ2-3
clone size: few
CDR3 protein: CASSLLSGRKTDTQYF
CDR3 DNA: TGTGCCAGCAGCCTTCTTAGCGGGAGAAAGACAGATACGCAGTATTTT

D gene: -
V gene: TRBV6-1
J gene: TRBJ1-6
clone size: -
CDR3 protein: CAGSEERGYNSPLHF
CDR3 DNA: TGTGCCGGCAGTGAAGAGCGGGGCTATAATTCACCCCTCCACTTT

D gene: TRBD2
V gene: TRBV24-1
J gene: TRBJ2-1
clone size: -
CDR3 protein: CVTSDPSAGGYNEQFF
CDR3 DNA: TGTGTCACCAGTGACCCCTCAGCGGGGGGCTACAATGAGCAGTTCTTC

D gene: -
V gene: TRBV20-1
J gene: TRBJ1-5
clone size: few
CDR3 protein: CSARAGSGASNQPQHF
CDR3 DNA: TGCAGTGCTAGAGCCGGGTCCGGGGCGAGCAATCAGCCCCAGCATTTT

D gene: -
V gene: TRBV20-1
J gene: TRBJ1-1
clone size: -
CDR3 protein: CSAVFGPPNTEAFF
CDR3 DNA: TGCAGTGCGGTCTTCGGACCCCCGAACACTGAAGCTTTCTTT

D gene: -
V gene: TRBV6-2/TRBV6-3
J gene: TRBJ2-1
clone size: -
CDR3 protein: CASRNEGSSYNEQFF
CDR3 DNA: TGTGCCAGCAGAAATGAGGGGAGCTCCTACAATGAGCAGTTCTTC

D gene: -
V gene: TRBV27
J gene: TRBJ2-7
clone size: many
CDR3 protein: CASSLTRGATVFYEQYF
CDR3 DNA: TGTGCCAGCAGTTTAACTAGAGGTGCAACCGTCTTCTACGAGCAGTACTTC

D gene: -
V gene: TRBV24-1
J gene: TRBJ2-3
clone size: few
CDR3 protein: CATSDGNADTQYF
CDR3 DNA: TGTGCCACCAGTGACGGGAATGCAGATACGCAGTATTTT

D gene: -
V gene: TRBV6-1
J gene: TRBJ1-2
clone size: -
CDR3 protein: CASRAERLSLRGTTNYGYTF
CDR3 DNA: TGTGCCAGCAGGGCCGAGCGACTCAGTCTCAGGGGAACAACTAACTATGGCTACACCTTC

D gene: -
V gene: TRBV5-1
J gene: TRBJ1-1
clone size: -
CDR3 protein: CASSDSAVNTEAFF
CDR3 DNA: TGCGCCAGCAGCGACAGTGCAGTGAACACTGAAGCTTTCTTT

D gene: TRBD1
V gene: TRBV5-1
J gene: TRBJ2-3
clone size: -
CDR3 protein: CASSLEDRIADTQYF
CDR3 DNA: TGCGCCAGCAGCTTGGAGGACAGGATCGCAGATACGCAGTATTTT

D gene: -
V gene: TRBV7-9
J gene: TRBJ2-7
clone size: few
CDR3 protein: CASSAPQVAYEQYF
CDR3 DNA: TGTGCCAGCAGCGCCCCCCAGGTGGCCTACGAGCAGTACTTC

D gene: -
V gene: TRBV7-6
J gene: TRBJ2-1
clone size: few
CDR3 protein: CASSPGGFSGGEQFF
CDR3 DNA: TGTGCCAGCAGCCCAGGGGGGTTTAGTGGAGGTGAGCAGTTCTTC

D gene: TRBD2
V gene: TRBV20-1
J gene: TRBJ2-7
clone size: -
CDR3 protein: CSARDLGGYNEQYF
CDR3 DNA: TGCAGTGCTAGAGATTTGGGGGGGTACAATGAGCAGTACTTC

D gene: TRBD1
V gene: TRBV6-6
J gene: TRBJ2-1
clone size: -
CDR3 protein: CASSYGDRNNEQFF
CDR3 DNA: TGTGCCAGCAGTTACGGGGACAGGAACAATGAGCAGTTCTTC

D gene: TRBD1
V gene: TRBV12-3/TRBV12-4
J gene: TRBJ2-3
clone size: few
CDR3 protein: CASSLKDRGADTQYF
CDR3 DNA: TGTGCCAGCAGTTTGAAGGACAGGGGGGCAGATACGCAGTATTTT

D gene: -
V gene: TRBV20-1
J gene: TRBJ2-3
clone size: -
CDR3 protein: CSAPWPTSTDTQYF
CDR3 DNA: TGCAGTGCTCCTTGGCCCACGAGCACAGATACGCAGTATTTT

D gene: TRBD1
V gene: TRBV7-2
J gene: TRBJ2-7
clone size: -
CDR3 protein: CASSAGQGHGEQYF
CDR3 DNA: TGTGCCAGCAGCGCGGGACAGGGTCATGGCGAGCAGTACTTC

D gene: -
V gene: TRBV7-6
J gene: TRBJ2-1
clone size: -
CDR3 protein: CASSRTTSHEQFF
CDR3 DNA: TGTGCCAGCAGCCGGACGACTAGTCATGAGCAGTTCTTC

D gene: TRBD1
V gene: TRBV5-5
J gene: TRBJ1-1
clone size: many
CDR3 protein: CASSLTGDTEAFF
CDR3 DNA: TGTGCCAGCAGTTTGACAGGGGACACTGAAGCTTTCTTT

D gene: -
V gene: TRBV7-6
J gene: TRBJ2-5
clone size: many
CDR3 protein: CASSLVNPETQYF
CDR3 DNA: TGTGCCAGCAGCTTAGTTAATCCGGAGACCCAGTACTTC

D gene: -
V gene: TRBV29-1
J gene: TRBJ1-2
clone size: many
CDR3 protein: CSAGAGTTYGYTF
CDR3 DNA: TGCAGCGCTGGCGCGGGGACAACCTATGGCTACACCTTC

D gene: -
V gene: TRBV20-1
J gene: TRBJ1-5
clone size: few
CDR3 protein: CSARDLGVPNQPQHF
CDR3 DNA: TGCAGTGCTAGAGATCTCGGGGTACCAAATCAGCCCCAGCATTTT

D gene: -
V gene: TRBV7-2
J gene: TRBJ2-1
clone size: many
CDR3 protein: CASSLGMYNEQFF
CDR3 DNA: TGTGCCAGCAGCTTGGGTATGTACAATGAGCAGTTCTTC